The clone carrying this TCR beta chain was detected only a few times. The antigen is not known. The PBMCs had their origin in 10 ml of fresh peripheral blood. These data come from a study of T cells in Graves' hyperthyroidism and ophthalmopathy. Study as a whole: Prior to any treatment, at the point of initial diagnosis, peripheral blood was collected. Study-level points and caveats: Expanded thyroid clonotypes (above 0.001) were mostly also found in blood. Separating ophthalmopathy from stable hyperthyroidism was achieved by a 13 V-J model.

CDR3 size: 14 residues. Trimming pared 5 bases from V and 0 bases from J, leaving 10 bases between. Per the germline V gene, CDR1 is SQVTM and CDR2 is ANQGSEA. TCR beta CDR3 regions were amplified from RNA. Researchers ran a first-round RT-PCR on the TCR CDR3 using the HTBI primer set. TCRdb reanalysed the multiplex PCR reads using MiXCR and keeps one entry per CDR3 protein. The sample records roughly 700,000 distinct CDR3 sequences, about 15% being singletons. The TCR originated in a young woman with Graves' hyperthyroidism. The chain joins TRBV29-1 to TRBJ2-2, with TRBD1 as a possible D gene (6 bases). Input material: blood. CDR3 amino acids: CSVPKGANTGELFF. The CDR3 DNA is TGCAGCGTTCCGAAGGGGGCGAACACCGGGGAGCTGTTTTTT.